These T cell receptor beta chains were read from a single sample in a study of blood T cell repertoires in COVID-19. The repertoire was sequenced with immunoSEQ multiplex PCR; TCRdb's copy has only in-frame clones and lacks some. The table shows approximately 260,000 clones, with around nine tenths occurring only once. Sequencing input: peripheral blood. These receptors were taken from a man aged 50 or older with acute or convalescent COVID-19. Each CDR3 is given with its conserved first and last residue. A D gene is named only where the DNA matches it firmly. Where a row states a size, it is once, few, many or the class of an expanded clone; other rows omit it.

.	.	TRBV19	TRBJ2-2	TGTGCCAGTAGTAGGGGCTTTTATAGGGCGGTCACCGGGGAGCTGTTTTTT	CASSRGFYRAVTGELFF
.	TRBD2	TRBV5-4	TRBJ2-1	TGTGCCAGCAGCTTGGCTAGCGGGGGGTCCCGGTCCTACAATGAGCAGTTCTTC	CASSLASGGSRSYNEQFF
.	TRBD2	TRBV12-3/TRBV12-4	TRBJ2-1	TGTGCCAGCAGTGCAGCGGGGGGGGAGCAGTTCTTC	CASSAAGGEQFF
.	TRBD1	TRBV6-5	TRBJ1-2	TGTGCCAGCAGTTACTCTAGTTGGGGACAGAACTATGGCTACACCTTC	CASSYSSWGQNYGYTF
once	TRBD2	TRBV12-3/TRBV12-4	TRBJ2-1	TGTGCCAGCAGTGCCCGGGGGGATGAGCAGTTCTTC	CASSARGDEQFF
few	.	TRBV18	TRBJ1-1	TGTGCCAGCTCACCCATAGAAATGAACACTGAAGCTTTCTTT	CASSPIEMNTEAFF
once	.	TRBV19	TRBJ1-5	TGTGCCAGCCATGGTCGGCGGGGAGTGGGCAATCAGCCCCAGCATTTT	CASHGRRGVGNQPQHF
.	TRBD2	TRBV29-1	TRBJ2-1	TGCAGCGTTGGGCCTCCTCGGGGGGGACTAAATGAGCAGTTCTTC	CSVGPPRGGLNEQFF
.	.	TRBV6-5	TRBJ2-2	TGTGCCAGCAGTTCCCTAAGGGGGGGTAGCACCGGGGAGCTGTTTTTT	CASSSLRGGSTGELFF
.	TRBD1	TRBV7-2	TRBJ1-1	TGTGCCAGCAGCTTAGCGGGGACAGGCACTGAAGCTTTCTTT	CASSLAGTGTEAFF
.	.	TRBV19	TRBJ1-3	TGTGCCAGTAGTAGAGCGGGACATGACGCTGGAAACACCATATATTTT	CASSRAGHDAGNTIYF
.	.	TRBV3-1/TRBV3-2	TRBJ1-3	TGTGCCAGCAGCCCCTCGGGAAACACCATATATTTT	CASSPSGNTIYF
.	.	TRBV7-9	TRBJ1-2	TGTGCCAGCAGCTCAATGACAGGAAACTATGGCTACACCTTC	CASSSMTGNYGYTF
.	TRBD1	TRBV3-1/TRBV3-2	TRBJ2-2	TGTGCCAGCAGCCATCTCTCCGGGACAGCAAACACCGGGGAGCTGTTTTTT	CASSHLSGTANTGELFF
few	.	TRBV7-3	TRBJ2-7	TGTGCCAGCGCCCCCCAGGGCGGTGTTTCCTACGAGCAGTACTTC	CASAPQGGVSYEQYF
few	.	TRBV3-1/TRBV3-2	TRBJ2-3	TGTGCCAGCAGCCCGGGGTTCACAGATACGCAGTATTTT	CASSPGFTDTQYF
once	.	TRBV5-6	TRBJ1-4	TGTGCCAGCAGCTTGGCCCTTAATGAAAAACTGTTTTTT	CASSLALNEKLFF
.	.	TRBV7-2	TRBJ1-2	TGTGCCAGCAGCCCGGTCGGGGTGGGGGAGGATGATGGCTACACCTTC	CASSPVGVGEDDGYTF
.	.	TRBV2	TRBJ1-5	TGTGCCAGCAGCGCGAGGTCCCATCAAGCTATAATGGGCAATCAGCCCCAGCATTTT	CASSARSHQAIMGNQPQHF
.	.	TRBV12-3/TRBV12-4	TRBJ1-5	TGTGCCAGCAATTCCCGCAGTCAGCCCCAGCATTTT	CASNSRSQPQHF
.	.	TRBV5-4	TRBJ2-2	.	CASSFASGGFGAGELFF
.	TRBD2	TRBV7-7	TRBJ2-3	TGTGCTAGCAGCGTAGGGACTAGTCTGGGGAGCACAGATACGCAGTATTTT	CASSVGTSLGSTDTQYF
.	TRBD2	TRBV7-9	TRBJ2-7	TGTGCCAGCAGCTTACCCCCGGGAGGCGAGCAGTACTTC	CASSLPPGGEQYF
.	.	TRBV12-5	TRBJ1-1	TGTGCTAGTGGTTTGGTGGGGCAAGCTTTCTTT	CASGLVGQAFF
.	TRBD2	TRBV9	TRBJ2-3	TGTGCCAGCAGCGCTAGCGGGCGCACAGATACGCAGTATTTT	CASSASGRTDTQYF
.	.	TRBV27	TRBJ2-1	TGTGCCAGCAGCCGCTCCGGGGAGCTCCCGCAGTTCTTC	CASSRSGELPQFF
.	.	TRBV2	TRBJ2-7	TGTGCCAGCAGTGAAACCGGACAGCGAGCCTACGAGCAGTACTTC	CASSETGQRAYEQYF
.	.	TRBV2	TRBJ1-5	TGTGCCAGCAGTGACAGAATGGATCAGCCCCAGCATTTT	CASSDRMDQPQHF
.	TRBD1	TRBV6-5	TRBJ1-2	TGTGCCAGCTACGGGACAGCTAACTATGGCTACACCTTC	CASYGTANYGYTF
.	.	TRBV6-5	TRBJ1-1	TGTGCCAGCAGTTACTCTTCAGGAAAGAACACTGAAGCTTTCTTT	CASSYSSGKNTEAFF
.	.	TRBV19	TRBJ2-1	TGTGCCAGTAGTAGGGCCTTTAGGGGGTCCTACAATGAGCAGTTCTTC	CASSRAFRGSYNEQFF
once	TRBD1	TRBV7-9	TRBJ1-4	TGTGCCAGCAGCTTGGGGCAGGGGGCTGAAAAACTGTTTTTT	CASSLGQGAEKLFF
.	.	TRBV7-9	TRBJ2-7	TGTGCCAGCAGCGCGACAGGCGATCCCTACTACGAGCAGTACTTC	CASSATGDPYYEQYF
.	.	TRBV11-1	TRBJ2-3	TGTGCCAGCAGCCCAGGGCAGGCAGATACGCAGTATTTT	CASSPGQADTQYF
.	.	TRBV3-1/TRBV3-2	TRBJ2-1	TGTGCCAGCAGCCAAGATGCCCAGGTTTACAATGAGCAGTTCTTC	CASSQDAQVYNEQFF
.	.	TRBV30	TRBJ1-3	.	CACTHPETPYIF
.	TRBD1	TRBV5-1	TRBJ1-2	TGCGCCAGCTCACAAGGGACAGGGGACAATAACTATGGCTACACCTTC	CASSQGTGDNNYGYTF
.	.	TRBV18	TRBJ1-6	TGTGCCAGCTCCCCCTGGGACACGTATAATTCACCCCTCCACTTT	CASSPWDTYNSPLHF
.	.	TRBV19	TRBJ1-1	TGTGCCAGTAATGGCGGCGGGGCTATGAACACTGAAGCTTTCTTT	CASNGGGAMNTEAFF
.	TRBD1	TRBV6-5	TRBJ2-7	TGTGCCATTTGGACAGGGGGTGTCGTCTACGAGCAGTACTTC	CAIWTGGVVYEQYF
once	.	TRBV12-3/TRBV12-4	TRBJ1-6	TGTGCCAGCACCACAGGGAGAATTTCACCCCTCCACTTT	CASTTGRISPLHF
.	TRBD1	TRBV5-1	TRBJ2-7	TGCGCCAGCAGCTTTACAGGGGGGTACGAGCAGTACTTC	CASSFTGGYEQYF
.	.	TRBV5-1	TRBJ2-5	TGCGCCAGCAGCTTGGTTGGTAGCGGAGAGACCCAGTACTTC	CASSLVGSGETQYF
.	TRBD1	TRBV18	TRBJ1-4	TGTGCCAGCTCACCTCCGGGACAGGATAATGAAAAACTGTTTTTT	CASSPPGQDNEKLFF
.	.	TRBV2	TRBJ2-1	TGTGCCAGCAGTGATTTACGGGGCTCCTACAATGAGCAGTTCTTC	CASSDLRGSYNEQFF
once	TRBD1	TRBV3-1/TRBV3-2	TRBJ1-2	TGTGCCAGCAGCCAAGTCAGGGGGACGTATGGCTACACCTTC	CASSQVRGTYGYTF
.	TRBD1	TRBV4-1	TRBJ2-1	TGCGCCAGCAGCCAAGGGGCAGGGGGCTCCTACAATGAGCAGTTCTTC	CASSQGAGGSYNEQFF
.	TRBD1	TRBV7-3	TRBJ1-1	TGTGCCAGCAGCCCACCCCTGGGACAGGGTTCTGAAGCTTTCTTT	CASSPPLGQGSEAFF
.	TRBD1	TRBV30	TRBJ2-2	TGTGCCTGGACTCTGGACAGGGGGCTATCTAGGACCGGGGAGCTGTTTTTT	CAWTLDRGLSRTGELFF
.	TRBD1	TRBV9	TRBJ1-6	TGTGCCAGCAGCGTGGAACAGGGGACTTCACCCCTCCACTTT	CASSVEQGTSPLHF
.	.	TRBV3-1/TRBV3-2	TRBJ1-3	TGTGCCAGCAGCCCTCTGGGGGCTACGCACACCATATATTTT	CASSPLGATHTIYF
.	.	TRBV5-8	TRBJ1-2	TGTGCCAGCAGCTTGTATACCAGTACGGGTGGCTATGGCTACACCTTC	CASSLYTSTGGYGYTF
.	.	TRBV2	TRBJ2-1	TGTGCCAGCAGTGAAGTCAGAGGGAGCTCCTACAATGAGCAGTTCTTC	CASSEVRGSSYNEQFF
.	TRBD1	TRBV5-6	TRBJ2-7	TGTGCCAGCAGCTTAGACAGGGACGAGCAGTACTTC	CASSLDRDEQYF
.	.	TRBV30	TRBJ1-1	TGTGCCTGGACAAGGGGGAACACTGAAGCTTTCTTT	CAWTRGNTEAFF